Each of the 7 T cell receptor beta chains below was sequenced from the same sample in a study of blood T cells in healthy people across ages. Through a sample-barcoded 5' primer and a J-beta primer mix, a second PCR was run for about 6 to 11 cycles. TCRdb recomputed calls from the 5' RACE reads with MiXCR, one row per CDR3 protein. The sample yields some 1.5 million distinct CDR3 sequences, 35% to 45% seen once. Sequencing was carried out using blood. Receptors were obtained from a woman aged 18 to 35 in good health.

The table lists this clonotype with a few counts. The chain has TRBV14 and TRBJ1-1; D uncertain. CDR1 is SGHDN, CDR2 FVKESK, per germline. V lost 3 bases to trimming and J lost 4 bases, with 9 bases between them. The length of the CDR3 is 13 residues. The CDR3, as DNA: TGTGCCAGCAGCCACTTGATAACCACTGAAGCTTTCTTT. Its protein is CASSHLITTEAFF.

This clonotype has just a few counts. CDR3 sequence reads: CASRRPGGGTNYGYTF. Here the CDR3 DNA reads TGCGCCAGCCGTCGCCCTGGCGGGGGCACTAACTATGGCTACACCTTC. The V call is TRBV4-1, the J call TRBJ1-2; maybe TRBD1 (6 bases). The CDR3 has 16 residues. The ends were cut back, 8 bases at V and 0 bases at J, with 19 bases in the middle. Germline assignment: CDR1 MGHRA and CDR2 YSYEKL.

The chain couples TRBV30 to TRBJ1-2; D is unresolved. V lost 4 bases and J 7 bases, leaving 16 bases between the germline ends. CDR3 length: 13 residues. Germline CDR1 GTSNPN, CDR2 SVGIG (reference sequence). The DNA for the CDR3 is TGTGCCTGGACAGTAGGCGGGGTCGTTGGCTACACCTTC. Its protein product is CAWTVGGVVGYTF.

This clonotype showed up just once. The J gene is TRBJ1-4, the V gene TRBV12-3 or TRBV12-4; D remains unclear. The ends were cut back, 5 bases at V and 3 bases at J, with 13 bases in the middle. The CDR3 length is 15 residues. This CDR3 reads CASSLHRSANEKLFF. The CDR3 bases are TGTGCCAGCAGTCTACACCGGTCGGCTAATGAAAAACTGTTTTTT.

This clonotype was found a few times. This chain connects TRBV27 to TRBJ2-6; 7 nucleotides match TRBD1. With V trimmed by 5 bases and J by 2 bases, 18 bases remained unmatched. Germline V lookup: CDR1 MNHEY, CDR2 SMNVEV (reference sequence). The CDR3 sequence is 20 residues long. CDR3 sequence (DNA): TGTGCCAGCAGTCCTAAAACCCGGGACAGACCTTTTCCTGGGGCCAACGTCCTGACTTTC. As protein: CASSPKTRDRPFPGANVLTF.

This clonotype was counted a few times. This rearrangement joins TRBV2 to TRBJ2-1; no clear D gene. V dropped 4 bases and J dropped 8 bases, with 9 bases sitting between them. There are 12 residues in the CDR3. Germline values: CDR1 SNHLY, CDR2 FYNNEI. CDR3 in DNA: TGTGCCAGCAGTGTGTTCGGGTATGAGCAGTTCTTC. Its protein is CASSVFGYEQFF. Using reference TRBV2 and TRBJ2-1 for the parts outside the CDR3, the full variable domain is EPEVTQTPSHQVTQMGQEVILRCVPISNHLYFYWYRQILGQKVEFLVSFYNNEISEKSEIFDDQFSVERPDGSNFTLKIRSTKLEDSAMYFCASSVFGYEQFFGPGTRLTVL.

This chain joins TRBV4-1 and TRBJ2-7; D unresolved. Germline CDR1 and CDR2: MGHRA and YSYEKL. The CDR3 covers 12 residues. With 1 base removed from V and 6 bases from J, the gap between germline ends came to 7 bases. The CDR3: CASSQGATEQYF. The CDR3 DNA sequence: TGCGCCAGCAGCCAAGGGGCTACCGAGCAGTACTTC.